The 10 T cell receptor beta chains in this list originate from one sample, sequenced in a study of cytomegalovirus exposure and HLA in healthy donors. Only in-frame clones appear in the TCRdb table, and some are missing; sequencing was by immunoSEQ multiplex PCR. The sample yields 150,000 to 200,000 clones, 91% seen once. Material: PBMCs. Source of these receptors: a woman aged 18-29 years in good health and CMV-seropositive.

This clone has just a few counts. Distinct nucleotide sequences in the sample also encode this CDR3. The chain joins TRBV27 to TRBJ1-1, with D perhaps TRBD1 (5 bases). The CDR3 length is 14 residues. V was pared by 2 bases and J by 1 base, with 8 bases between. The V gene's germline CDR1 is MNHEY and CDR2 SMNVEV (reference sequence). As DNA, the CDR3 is TGTGCCAGCAGTTTACTGGGGGGGAACACTGAAGCTTTCTTT. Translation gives CASSLLGGNTEAFF.

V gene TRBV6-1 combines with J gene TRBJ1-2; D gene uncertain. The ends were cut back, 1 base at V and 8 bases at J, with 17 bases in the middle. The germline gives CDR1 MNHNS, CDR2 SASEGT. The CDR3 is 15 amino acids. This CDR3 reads CASSEVMRQTEGYTF. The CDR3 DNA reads TGTGCCAGCAGTGAAGTTATGCGCCAAACGGAGGGCTACACCTTC.

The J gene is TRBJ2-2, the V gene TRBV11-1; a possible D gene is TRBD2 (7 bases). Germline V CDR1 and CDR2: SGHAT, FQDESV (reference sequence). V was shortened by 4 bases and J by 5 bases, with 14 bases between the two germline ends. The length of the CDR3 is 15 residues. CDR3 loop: CASSSTGRVTGELFF. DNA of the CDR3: TGTGCCAGCAGCTCTACAGGGAGGGTGACCGGGGAGCTGTTTTTT.

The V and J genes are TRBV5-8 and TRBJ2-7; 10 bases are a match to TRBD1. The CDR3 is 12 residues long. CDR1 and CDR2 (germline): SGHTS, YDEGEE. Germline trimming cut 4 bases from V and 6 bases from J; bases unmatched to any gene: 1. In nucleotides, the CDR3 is TGTGCCAGCAGCCGGGACAGGGGCGAGCAGTACTTC. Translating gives CASSRDRGEQYF. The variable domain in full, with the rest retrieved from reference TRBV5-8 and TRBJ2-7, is EAGVTQSPTHLIKTRGQQATLRCSPISGHTSVYWYQQALGLGLQFLLWYDEGEERNRGNFPPRFSGRQFPNYSSELNVNALELEDSALYLCASSRDRGEQYFGPGTRLTVT.

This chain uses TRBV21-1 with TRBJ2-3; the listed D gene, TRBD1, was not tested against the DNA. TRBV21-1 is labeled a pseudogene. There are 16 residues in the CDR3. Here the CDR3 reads CASSLRGQGIPDTQYF. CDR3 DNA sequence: TGTGCCAGCAGCTTAAGGGGGCAGGGCATCCCAGATACGCAGTATTTT.

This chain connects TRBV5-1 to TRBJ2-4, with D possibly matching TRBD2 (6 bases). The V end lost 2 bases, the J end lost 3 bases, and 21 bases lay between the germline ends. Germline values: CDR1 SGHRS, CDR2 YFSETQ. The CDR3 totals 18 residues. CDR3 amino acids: CASSLGGAGPRGKNIQYF. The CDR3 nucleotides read TGCGCCAGCAGCTTAGGCGGAGCGGGCCCCCGGGGCAAAAACATTCAGTACTTC.

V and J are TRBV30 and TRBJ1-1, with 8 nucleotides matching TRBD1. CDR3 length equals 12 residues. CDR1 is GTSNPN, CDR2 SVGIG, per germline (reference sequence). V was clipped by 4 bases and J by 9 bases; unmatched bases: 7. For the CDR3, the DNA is TGTGCCTGGACTGGAACAGGGGGGCAAGCTTTCTTT. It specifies CAWTGTGGQAFF.

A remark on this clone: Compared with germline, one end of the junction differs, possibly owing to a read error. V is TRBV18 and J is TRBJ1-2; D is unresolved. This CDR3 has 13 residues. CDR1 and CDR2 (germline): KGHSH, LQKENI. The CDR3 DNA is TGTGTCAGCTCACCACCCCCTACCCGGGGCTACACCTTC. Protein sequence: CVSSPPPTRGYTF.

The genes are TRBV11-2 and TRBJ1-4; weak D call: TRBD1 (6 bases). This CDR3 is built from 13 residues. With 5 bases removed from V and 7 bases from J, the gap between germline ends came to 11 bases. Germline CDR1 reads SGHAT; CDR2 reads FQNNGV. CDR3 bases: TGTGCCAGCAGCGCCGGGACACTTGAAAAACTGTTTTTT. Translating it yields CASSAGTLEKLFF.

The CDR3: CASSLDQGQPQHF. DNA of the CDR3: TGCGCCAGCAGCTTGGATCAGGGCCAGCCCCAGCATTTT. This chain links TRBV5-1 with TRBJ1-5; possible D gene TRBD1, 5 bases. V gave up 0 bases and J gave up 7 bases, with 8 bases separating them. This CDR3 has 13 residues. Per the germline V gene, CDR1 is SGHRS and CDR2 is YFSETQ.